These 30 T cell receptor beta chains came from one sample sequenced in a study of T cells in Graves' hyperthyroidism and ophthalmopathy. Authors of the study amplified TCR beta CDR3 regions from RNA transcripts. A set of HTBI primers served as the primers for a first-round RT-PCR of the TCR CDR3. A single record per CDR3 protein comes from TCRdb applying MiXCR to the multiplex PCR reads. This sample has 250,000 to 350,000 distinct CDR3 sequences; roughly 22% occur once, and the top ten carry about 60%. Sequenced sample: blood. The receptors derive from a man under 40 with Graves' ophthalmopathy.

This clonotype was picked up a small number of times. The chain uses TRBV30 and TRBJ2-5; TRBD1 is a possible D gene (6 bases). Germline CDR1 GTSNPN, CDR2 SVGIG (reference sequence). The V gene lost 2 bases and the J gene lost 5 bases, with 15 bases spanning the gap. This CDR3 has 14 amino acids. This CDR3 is CAWSLQGSGETQYF. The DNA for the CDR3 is TGTGCCTGGAGTCTACAGGGTTCGGGGGAGACCCAGTACTTC. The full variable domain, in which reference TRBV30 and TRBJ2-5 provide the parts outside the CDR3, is SQTIHQWPATLVQPVGSPLSLECTVEGTSNPNLYWYRQAAGRGLQLLFYSVGIGQISSEVPQNLSASRPQDRQFILSSKKLLLSDSGFYLCAWSLQGSGETQYFGPGTRLLVL.

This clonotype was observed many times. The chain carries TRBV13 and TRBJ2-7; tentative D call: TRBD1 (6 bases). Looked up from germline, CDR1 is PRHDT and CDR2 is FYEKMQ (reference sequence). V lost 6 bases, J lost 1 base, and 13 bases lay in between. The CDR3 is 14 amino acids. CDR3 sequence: CASRRKGQSYEQYF. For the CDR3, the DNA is TGTGCCAGCAGACGGAAGGGACAATCCTACGAGCAGTACTTC.

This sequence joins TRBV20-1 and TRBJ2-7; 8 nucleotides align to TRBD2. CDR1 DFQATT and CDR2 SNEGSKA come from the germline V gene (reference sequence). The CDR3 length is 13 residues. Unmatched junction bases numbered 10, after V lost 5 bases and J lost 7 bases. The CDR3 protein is CSAPPGRGAEQYF. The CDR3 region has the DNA TGCAGTGCTCCCCCCGGGCGGGGGGCTGAGCAGTACTTC.

In DNA form, the CDR3 reads TGTGCCAGCCGTATAGCGGGGACCTACAATGAGCAGTTCTTC. Protein sequence: CASRIAGTYNEQFF. The rearrangement uses TRBV6-1 and TRBJ2-1, with 8 bases matching TRBD2. Germline V CDR1 and CDR2: MNHNS, SASEGT. The CDR3 has 14 residues. V gave up 8 bases and J gave up 2 bases; unmatched junction bases: 5.

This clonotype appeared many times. CDR3 in amino acids: CASTQPDSSYNEQFF. The DNA of the CDR3 is TGTGCCAGCACCCAACCGGACAGTTCCTACAATGAGCAGTTCTTC. The genes are TRBV28 and TRBJ2-1; D might be TRBD1 (6 bases). Trimming pared 7 bases from V and 1 base from J, leaving 14 bases between. CDR1 is MDHEN, CDR2 SYDVKM, per germline. The CDR3 runs 15 residues.

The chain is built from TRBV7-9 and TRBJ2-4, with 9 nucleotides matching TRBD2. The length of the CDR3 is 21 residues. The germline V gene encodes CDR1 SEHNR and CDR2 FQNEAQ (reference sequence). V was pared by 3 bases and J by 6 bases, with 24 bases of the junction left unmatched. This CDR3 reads CASSFLPGTSRPLDLTNIQYF. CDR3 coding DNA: TGTGCCAGCAGCTTCCTCCCCGGGACTAGCAGGCCCCTCGACCTGACAAACATTCAGTACTTC.

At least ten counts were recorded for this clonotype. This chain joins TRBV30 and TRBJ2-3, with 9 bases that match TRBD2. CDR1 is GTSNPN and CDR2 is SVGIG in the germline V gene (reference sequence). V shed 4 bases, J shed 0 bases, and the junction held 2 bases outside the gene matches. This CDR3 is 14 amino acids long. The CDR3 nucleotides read TGTGCCTGGATGCTAGCGGGAAGCACAGATACGCAGTATTTT. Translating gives CAWMLAGSTDTQYF.

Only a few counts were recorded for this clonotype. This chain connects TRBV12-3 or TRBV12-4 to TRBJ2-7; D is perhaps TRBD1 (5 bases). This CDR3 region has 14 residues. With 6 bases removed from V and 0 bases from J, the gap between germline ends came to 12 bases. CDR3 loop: CASRRATDSYEQYF. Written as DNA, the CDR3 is TGTGCCAGCAGACGAGCGACAGACTCCTACGAGCAGTACTTC.

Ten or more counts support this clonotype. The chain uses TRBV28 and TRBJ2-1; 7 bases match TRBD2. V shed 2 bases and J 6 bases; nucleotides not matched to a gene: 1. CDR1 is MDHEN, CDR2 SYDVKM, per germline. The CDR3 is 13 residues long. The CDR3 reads CASSLGGVNEQFF. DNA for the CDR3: TGTGCCAGCAGTTTAGGGGGGGTCAATGAGCAGTTCTTC. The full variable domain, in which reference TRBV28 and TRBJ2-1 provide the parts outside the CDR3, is DVKVTQSSRYLVKRTGEKVFLECVQDMDHENMFWYRQDPGLGLRLIYFSYDVKMKEKGDIPEGYSVSREKKERFSLILESASTNQTSMYLCASSLGGVNEQFFGPGTRLTVL.

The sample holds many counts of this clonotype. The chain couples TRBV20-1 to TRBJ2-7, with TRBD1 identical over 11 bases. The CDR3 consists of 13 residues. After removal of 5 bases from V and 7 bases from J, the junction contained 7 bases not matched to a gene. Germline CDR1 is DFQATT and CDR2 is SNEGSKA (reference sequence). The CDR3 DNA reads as TGCAGTGCTTCAGGACAGGGGGCGCGGGAGCAGTACTTC. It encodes CSASGQGAREQYF.

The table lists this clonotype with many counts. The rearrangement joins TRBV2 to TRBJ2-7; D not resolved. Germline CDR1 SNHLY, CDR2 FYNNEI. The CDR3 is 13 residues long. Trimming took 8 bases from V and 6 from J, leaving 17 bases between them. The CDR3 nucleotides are TGTGCCAGCCGTCCAGGCAATCCTATCGAGCAGTACTTC. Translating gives CASRPGNPIEQYF. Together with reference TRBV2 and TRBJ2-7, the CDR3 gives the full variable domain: EPEVTQTPSHQVTQMGQEVILRCVPISNHLYFYWYRQILGQKVEFLVSFYNNEISEKSEIFDDQFSVERPDGSNFTLKIRSTKLEDSAMYFCASRPGNPIEQYFGPGTRLTVT.

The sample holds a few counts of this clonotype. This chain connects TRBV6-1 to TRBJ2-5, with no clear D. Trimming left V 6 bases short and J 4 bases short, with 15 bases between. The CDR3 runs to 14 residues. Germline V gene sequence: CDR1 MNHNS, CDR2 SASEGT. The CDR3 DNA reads TGTGCCAGCAGCCCCACCCACCCTGGAGAGACCCAGTACTTC. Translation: CASSPTHPGETQYF.

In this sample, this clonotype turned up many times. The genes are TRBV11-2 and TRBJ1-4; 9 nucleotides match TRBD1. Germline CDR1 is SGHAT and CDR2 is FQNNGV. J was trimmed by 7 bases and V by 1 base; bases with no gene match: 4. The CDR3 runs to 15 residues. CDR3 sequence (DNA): TGTGCCAGCAGCTTAGGTGGGACAGGGCGTGAAAAACTGTTTTTT. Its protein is CASSLGGTGREKLFF.

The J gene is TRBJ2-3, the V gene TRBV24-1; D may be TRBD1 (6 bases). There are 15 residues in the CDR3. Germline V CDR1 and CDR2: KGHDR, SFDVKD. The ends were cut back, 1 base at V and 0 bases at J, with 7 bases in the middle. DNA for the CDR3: TGTGCCACCAGTGATTTAGGGGGTAGCACAGATACGCAGTATTTT. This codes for CATSDLGGSTDTQYF.

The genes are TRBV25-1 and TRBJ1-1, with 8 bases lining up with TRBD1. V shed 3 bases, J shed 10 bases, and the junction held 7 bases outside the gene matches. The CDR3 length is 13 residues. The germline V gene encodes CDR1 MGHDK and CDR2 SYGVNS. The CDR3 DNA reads TGTGCCAGCAGTGAGATTGGACAGGGAAGAGCTTTCTTT. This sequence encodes CASSEIGQGRAFF.

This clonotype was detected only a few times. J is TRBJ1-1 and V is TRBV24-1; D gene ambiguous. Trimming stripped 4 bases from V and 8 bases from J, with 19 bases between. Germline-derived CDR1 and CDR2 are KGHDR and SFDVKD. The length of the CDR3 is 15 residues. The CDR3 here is CATSEIFREVSEAFF. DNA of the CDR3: TGTGCCACCAGTGAAATTTTTCGGGAGGTTTCCGAAGCTTTCTTT.

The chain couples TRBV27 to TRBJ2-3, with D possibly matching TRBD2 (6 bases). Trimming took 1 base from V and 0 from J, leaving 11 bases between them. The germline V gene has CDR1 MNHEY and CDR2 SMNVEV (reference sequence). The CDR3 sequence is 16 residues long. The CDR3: CASSLFLALSTDTQYF. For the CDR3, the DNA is TGTGCCAGCAGTTTATTTCTAGCGTTGAGCACAGATACGCAGTATTTT.

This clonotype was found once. The CDR3 reads CASSSGAGANYEQYF. The CDR3 DNA reads TGTGCCAGCAGTTCAGGGGCAGGGGCCAACTACGAGCAGTACTTC. The V and J genes are TRBV12-3 or TRBV12-4 and TRBJ2-7; D possibly corresponds to TRBD1 (6 bases). V shed 4 bases and J shed 3 bases, with 16 bases lying between them. CDR3 length equals 15 residues.

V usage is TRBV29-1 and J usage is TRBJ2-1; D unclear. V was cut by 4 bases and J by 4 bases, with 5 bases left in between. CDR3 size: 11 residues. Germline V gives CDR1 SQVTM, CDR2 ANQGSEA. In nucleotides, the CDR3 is TGCAGCGTTGGGAATTACAATGAGCAGTTCTTC. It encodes CSVGNYNEQFF.

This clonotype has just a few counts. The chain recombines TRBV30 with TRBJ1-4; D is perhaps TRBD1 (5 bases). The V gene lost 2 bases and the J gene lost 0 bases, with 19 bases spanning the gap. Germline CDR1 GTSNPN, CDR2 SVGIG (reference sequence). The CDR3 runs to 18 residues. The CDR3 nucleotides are TGTGCCTGGAGTCCCCGAATAGGGGCCTTTGCAACTAATGAAAAACTGTTTTTT. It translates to CAWSPRIGAFATNEKLFF.

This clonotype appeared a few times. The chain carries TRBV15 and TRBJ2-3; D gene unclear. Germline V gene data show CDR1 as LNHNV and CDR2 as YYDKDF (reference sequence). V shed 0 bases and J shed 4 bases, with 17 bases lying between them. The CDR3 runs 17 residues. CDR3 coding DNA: TGTGCCACCAGCAGAGATTATTCCGCGTCCGCCCCAGATACGCAGTATTTT. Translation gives CATSRDYSASAPDTQYF.

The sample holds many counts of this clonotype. The CDR3 bases are TGCGCCAGCAGCTTGGAAGGCAGGGGGTCCTACGAGCAGTACTTC. Translation gives CASSLEGRGSYEQYF. The chain links TRBV5-1 to TRBJ2-7; 7 positions agree with TRBD1. Losses at the gene ends were 0 bases for V and 1 base for J; bases not matched to a gene: 4. This CDR3 comprises 15 residues. Germline loops: CDR1 SGHRS, CDR2 YFSETQ. The variable domain in full, with the rest retrieved from reference TRBV5-1 and TRBJ2-7, is KAGVTQTPRYLIKTRGQQVTLSCSPISGHRSVSWYQQTPGQGLQFLFEYFSETQRNKGNFPGRFSGRQFSNSRSEMNVSTLELGDSALYLCASSLEGRGSYEQYFGPGTRLTVT.

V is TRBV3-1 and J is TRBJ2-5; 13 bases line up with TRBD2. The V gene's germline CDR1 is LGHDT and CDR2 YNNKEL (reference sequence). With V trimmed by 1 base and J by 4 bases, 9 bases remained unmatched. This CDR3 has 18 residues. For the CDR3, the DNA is TGTGCCAGCAGCCAAGCGTTCGGGACTAGCGGGATCTCAGAGACCCAGTACTTC. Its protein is CASSQAFGTSGISETQYF.

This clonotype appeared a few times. The CDR3 DNA reads as TGTGCCAGCAGCCGTGGACAGGGGGCTAACTATGGCTACACCTTC. Translated, it gives CASSRGQGANYGYTF. The rearrangement uses TRBV7-2 and TRBJ1-2, with 10 bases that match TRBD1. The J segment lost 0 bases and the V segment lost 5 bases, leaving 3 bases of the junction unmatched. CDR3 length: 15 amino acids. CDR1 and CDR2 (germline): SGHTA, FQGNSA. Looking up the rest from reference TRBV7-2 and TRBJ1-2 gives the full variable domain: GAGVSQSPSNKVTEKGKDVELRCDPISGHTALYWYRQSLGQGLEFLIYFQGNSAPDKSGLPSDRFSAERTGGSVSTLTIQRTQQEDSAVYLCASSRGQGANYGYTFGSGTRLTVV.

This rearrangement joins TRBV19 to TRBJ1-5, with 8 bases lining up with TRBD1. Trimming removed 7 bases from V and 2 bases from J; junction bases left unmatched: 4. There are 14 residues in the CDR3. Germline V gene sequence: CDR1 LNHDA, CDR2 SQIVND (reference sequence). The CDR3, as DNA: TGTGCCAGTACACCGACAGGGGGCAATCAGCCCCAGCATTTT. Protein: CASTPTGGNQPQHF.

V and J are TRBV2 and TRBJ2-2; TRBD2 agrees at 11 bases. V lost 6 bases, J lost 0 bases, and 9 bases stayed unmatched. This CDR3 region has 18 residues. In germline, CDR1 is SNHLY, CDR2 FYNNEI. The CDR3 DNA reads TGTGCCAGCAGAACTAGCGGGAGCTACTACGCGAACACCGGGGAGCTGTTTTTT. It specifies CASRTSGSYYANTGELFF.

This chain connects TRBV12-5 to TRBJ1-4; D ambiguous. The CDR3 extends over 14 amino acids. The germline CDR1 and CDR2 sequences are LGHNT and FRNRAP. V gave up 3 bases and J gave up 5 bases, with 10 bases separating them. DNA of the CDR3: TGTGCTAGTGGTTTCGGACGAGAAAATGAAAAACTGTTTTTT. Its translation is CASGFGRENEKLFF.

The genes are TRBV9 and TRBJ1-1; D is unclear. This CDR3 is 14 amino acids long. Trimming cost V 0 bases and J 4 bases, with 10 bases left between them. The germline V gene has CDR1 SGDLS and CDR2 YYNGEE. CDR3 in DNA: TGTGCCAGCAGCGTAGGGGTATCGGGCACTGAAGCTTTCTTT. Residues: CASSVGVSGTEAFF.

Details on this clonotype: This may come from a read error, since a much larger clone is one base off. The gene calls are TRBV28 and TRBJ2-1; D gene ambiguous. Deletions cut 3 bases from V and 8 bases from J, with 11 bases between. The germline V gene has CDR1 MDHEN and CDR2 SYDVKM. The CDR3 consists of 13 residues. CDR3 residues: CASSFEAFDEQFF. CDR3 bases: TGTGCCAGCAGTTTCGAAGCGTTTGATGAGCAGTTCTTC.

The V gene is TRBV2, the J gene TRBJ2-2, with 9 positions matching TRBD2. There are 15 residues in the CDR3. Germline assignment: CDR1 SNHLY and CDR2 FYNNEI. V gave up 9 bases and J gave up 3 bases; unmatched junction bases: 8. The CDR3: CASFLAGDHTGELFF. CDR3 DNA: TGTGCCAGTTTTTTAGCGGGAGATCACACCGGGGAGCTGTTTTTT.